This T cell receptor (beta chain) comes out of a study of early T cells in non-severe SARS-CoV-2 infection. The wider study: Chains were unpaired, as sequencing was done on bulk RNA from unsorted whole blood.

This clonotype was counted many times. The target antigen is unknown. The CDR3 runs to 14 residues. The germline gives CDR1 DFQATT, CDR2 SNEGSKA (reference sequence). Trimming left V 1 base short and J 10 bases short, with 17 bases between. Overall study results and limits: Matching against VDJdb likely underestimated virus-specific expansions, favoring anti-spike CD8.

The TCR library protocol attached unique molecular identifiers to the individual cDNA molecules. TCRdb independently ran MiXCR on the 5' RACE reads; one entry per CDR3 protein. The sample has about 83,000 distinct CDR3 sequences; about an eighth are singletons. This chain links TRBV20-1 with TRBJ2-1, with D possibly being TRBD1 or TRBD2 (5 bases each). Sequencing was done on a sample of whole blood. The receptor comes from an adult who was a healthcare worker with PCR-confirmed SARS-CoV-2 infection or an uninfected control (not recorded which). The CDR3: CSARAHPPRDEQFF. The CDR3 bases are TGCAGTGCTAGAGCCCACCCCCCCAGGGACGAGCAGTTCTTC.